The 22 T cell receptor beta chains presented below share a single source sample, sequenced in a study of blood T cell repertoires in COVID-19. Generated by immunoSEQ multiplex PCR, the TCRdb table keeps only in-frame clones and is missing some. The table records a few hundred thousand clones, around 87% of them present only once. The sequenced sample consisted of peripheral blood. These receptors came from a woman aged 45 to 65 who had recovered from COVID-19.

This clone was seen only once. V is TRBV3-1 (or the pseudogene TRBV3-2) and J is TRBJ1-2; TRBD1 is a possible D gene (5 bases). Germline V lookup: CDR1 LGHDT, CDR2 YNNKEL (reference sequence). This CDR3 spans 15 amino acids. The V end lost 0 bases, the J end lost 8 bases, and 16 bases lay between the germline ends. CDR3 in DNA: TGTGCCAGCAGCCAAGATCTAGGCAGGGCGTGGGGCTACACCTTC. Residues: CASSQDLGRAWGYTF.

The CDR3 sequence: CASSKAGGLRGNTEAFF. CDR3 DNA: TGTGCCAGCAGCAAGGCGGGGGGCCTCCGGGGGAACACTGAAGCTTTCTTT. The chain carries TRBV5-4 and TRBJ1-1; the D gene is possibly TRBD1 (6 bases). The CDR3 sequence is 17 residues long. Germline V gene sequence: CDR1 SGHNT, CDR2 YYREEE (reference sequence). Trimming cost V 4 bases and J 1 base, with 20 bases left between them.

A remark on this clone: The same CDR3 is also encoded by other DNA sequences in this sample. The chain carries TRBV7-2 and TRBJ2-3, with 10 bases identical to TRBD2. Germline CDR1 and CDR2: SGHTA and FQGNSA. This CDR3 is built from 15 residues. V was clipped by 3 bases and J by 1 base; unmatched bases: 1. DNA for the CDR3: TGTGCCAGCAGCTTGAGCGGGAGGGGCACAGATACGCAGTATTTT. Protein sequence: CASSLSGRGTDTQYF.

In DNA form, the CDR3 reads TGCAGCGTTGAAGATGCAGGGCTGCTAGCTTTCTTT. Amino acids: CSVEDAGLLAFF. The V gene is TRBV29-1, the J gene TRBJ1-1, with D possibly being TRBD1 (5 bases). Germline V CDR1 and CDR2: SQVTM, ANQGSEA. The V gene lost 0 bases and the J gene lost 10 bases, with 12 bases spanning the gap. CDR3 length equals 12 residues. The full variable domain, its missing parts supplied by reference TRBV29-1 and TRBJ1-1, is SAVISQKPSRDICQRGTSLTIQCQVDSQVTMMFWYRQQPGQSLTLIATANQGSEATYESGFVIDKFPISRPNLTFSTLTVSNMSPEDSSIYLCSVEDAGLLAFFGQGTRLTVV.

In its sample, this clone was seen once. The V call is TRBV28, the J call TRBJ2-3, with 7 bases that match TRBD1. The CDR3 has 14 residues. Germline-derived CDR1 and CDR2 are MDHEN and SYDVKM. The ends lost 6 bases at V and 11 bases at J; junction bases unmatched: 14. The DNA of the CDR3 is TGTGCCAGCAGCCAGACCGCTTCAGGGGGATTGCAGTATTTT. It is translated as CASSQTASGGLQYF.

The chain employs TRBV7-2 and TRBJ1-2, with 9 bases aligning to TRBD1. After removal of 4 bases from V and 5 bases from J, the junction contained 14 bases not matched to a gene. The CDR3 contains 17 residues. Germline assignment: CDR1 SGHTA and CDR2 FQGNSA. CDR3 in DNA: TGTGCCAGCAGCTACCCGGGACAGGGTTACGTAGGATATGGCTACACCTTC. Translation gives CASSYPGQGYVGYGYTF.

The gene calls are TRBV27 and TRBJ1-1, with TRBD1 as a possible D gene (5 bases). The CDR3 is 14 amino acids. Germline-derived CDR1 and CDR2 are MNHEY and SMNVEV (reference sequence). Trimming cost V 6 bases and J 0 bases, with 11 bases left between them. CDR3: CASRKSGVNTEAFF. The CDR3 DNA is TGTGCCAGCAGGAAATCGGGGGTGAACACTGAAGCTTTCTTT.

The chain combines TRBV19 with TRBJ1-2; D is perhaps TRBD1 (6 bases). This CDR3 region has 15 residues. Germline V gene lookup returns CDR1 LNHDA and CDR2 SQIVND (reference sequence). V lost 5 bases, J lost 0 bases, and 13 bases lay in between. CDR3 DNA sequence: TGTGCCAGTAGTTTTGACAGGTACCCTAACTATGGCTACACCTTC. Its translation is CASSFDRYPNYGYTF.

V is TRBV29-1 and J is TRBJ1-2, with D possibly being TRBD1 (5 bases). V shed 6 bases and J shed 2 bases, with 16 bases lying between them. The germline gives CDR1 SQVTM, CDR2 ANQGSEA. The CDR3 extends over 14 amino acids. The CDR3 sequence is CSVYTGVPNYGYTF. Here the CDR3 DNA reads TGCAGCGTATACACAGGAGTTCCCAACTATGGCTACACCTTC. Based on the CDR3 plus reference TRBV29-1 and TRBJ1-2, the full variable domain is SAVISQKPSRDICQRGTSLTIQCQVDSQVTMMFWYRQQPGQSLTLIATANQGSEATYESGFVIDKFPISRPNLTFSTLTVSNMSPEDSSIYLCSVYTGVPNYGYTFGSGTRLTVV.

The V call is TRBV5-1, the J call TRBJ2-7; no firm D call. CDR3 length: 14 amino acids. Trimming stripped 5 bases from V and 3 bases from J, with 15 bases between. The germline gives CDR1 SGHRS, CDR2 YFSETQ. The CDR3 sequence: CASSLEHYNYEQYF. DNA for the CDR3: TGCGCCAGCAGTCTGGAACACTACAACTACGAGCAGTACTTC.

This chain uses TRBV28 with TRBJ2-5; 7 positions match TRBD1. The germline V gene encodes CDR1 MDHEN and CDR2 SYDVKM. Trimming removed 6 bases from V and 5 bases from J; junction bases left unmatched: 9. There are 14 residues in the CDR3. CDR3 nucleotides: TGTGCCAGCAGGCAAGACAGGGTAGTTGAGACCCAGTACTTC. Encoded protein: CASRQDRVVETQYF. The full variable domain, completed using reference TRBV28 and TRBJ2-5, is DVKVTQSSRYLVKRTGEKVFLECVQDMDHENMFWYRQDPGLGLRLIYFSYDVKMKEKGDIPEGYSVSREKKERFSLILESASTNQTSMYLCASRQDRVVETQYFGPGTRLLVL.

The J gene is TRBJ1-5, the V gene TRBV28; D possibly corresponds to TRBD1 (5 bases). This CDR3 is 16 amino acids long. Per the germline V gene, CDR1 is MDHEN and CDR2 is SYDVKM. Trimming cost V 6 bases and J 2 bases, with 17 bases left between them. The CDR3 DNA reads TGTGCCAGCAGAACCGAGACAGCCGGGCGCAATCAGCCCCAGCATTTT. Residues: CASRTETAGRNQPQHF.

The table lists this clone with a few counts. J is TRBJ2-7 and V is TRBV30; tentative D call: TRBD2 (6 bases). V was cut by 3 bases and J by 5 bases, with 11 bases left in between. From germline, CDR1 is GTSNPN and CDR2 SVGIG (reference sequence). This CDR3 is 12 amino acids long. The CDR3 nucleotides are TGTGCCTGGAGCCCCCCGGGAGACGAGCAGTACTTC. Translating gives CAWSPPGDEQYF.

V usage is TRBV5-5 and J usage is TRBJ2-5; D may be TRBD2 (5 bases). Per the germline V gene, CDR1 is SGHKS and CDR2 is YYEKEE (reference sequence). The CDR3 is 13 residues long. V dropped 4 bases and J dropped 5 bases, with 12 bases sitting between them. DNA of the CDR3: TGTGCCAGCAGCAGCGAAAGAGGGGAGACCCAGTACTTC. It yields the protein CASSSERGETQYF.

A single count supports this clone. The V gene is TRBV6-5, the J gene TRBJ1-4; D might be TRBD1 (5 bases). Trimming stripped 5 bases from V and 7 bases from J, with 14 bases between. Germline V gene data show CDR1 as MNHEY and CDR2 as SVGAGI. This CDR3 region has 14 residues. CDR3 loop: CASSRGVLGEKLFF. For the CDR3, the DNA is TGTGCCAGCAGTCGGGGGGTCTTAGGTGAAAAACTGTTTTTT.

The chain uses TRBV6-2 or TRBV6-3 and TRBJ1-1, with D possibly being TRBD1 (5 bases). There are 14 residues in the CDR3. The germline V gene encodes CDR1 MNHEY and CDR2 SVGEGT. With 2 bases removed from V and 4 bases from J, the gap between germline ends came to 11 bases. CDR3 DNA sequence: TGTGCCAGCAGTTACGGCGGGGGTAGCACTGAAGCTTTCTTT. Encoded protein: CASSYGGGSTEAFF.

The V call is TRBV19, the J call TRBJ1-2; the D is unclear. CDR3 length: 14 residues. Per the germline V gene, CDR1 is LNHDA and CDR2 is SQIVND (reference sequence). Trimming pared 5 bases from V and 8 bases from J, leaving 18 bases between. In DNA form, the CDR3 reads TGTGCCAGTAGTTGGGCACGCCGCCCCGGCGGCTACACCTTC. This encodes CASSWARRPGGYTF. The complete variable domain, with remaining parts taken from reference TRBV19 and TRBJ1-2, reads DGGITQSPKYLFRKEGQNVTLSCEQNLNHDAMYWYRQDPGQGLRLIYYSQIVNDFQKGDIAEGYSVSREKKESFPLTVTSAQKNPTAFYLCASSWARRPGGYTFGSGTRLTVV.

The chain joins TRBV20-1 to TRBJ2-7; 10 positions match TRBD2. The junction had 9 bases not matched to a gene; V was cut back by 3 bases and J by 7 bases. This CDR3 is built from 14 residues. From germline, CDR1 is DFQATT and CDR2 SNEGSKA (reference sequence). CDR3 DNA sequence: TGCAGTGCTAGTCAATCTAGCGGGAGTCATGAGCAGTACTTC. Protein product: CSASQSSGSHEQYF.

The chain joins TRBV7-2 to TRBJ2-3, with 10 bases matching TRBD2. CDR1 and CDR2 from the germline V gene are SGHTA and FQGNSA. The V gene end was trimmed by 4 bases and the J gene end by 9 bases; junction bases not matched to a gene: 10. The CDR3 has 15 residues. The chain's CDR3 is CASSSSSGGLMTQYF. Written as DNA, the CDR3 is TGTGCCAGCAGCTCCTCTAGCGGGGGACTAATGACGCAGTATTTT.

The genes are TRBV11-2 and TRBJ2-3, with 8 bases identical to TRBD1. V lost 6 bases, J lost 5 bases, and 10 bases stayed unmatched. CDR3 size: 15 residues. Germline lookup yields CDR1 SGHAT and CDR2 FQNNGV. The CDR3 protein is CASSQTGGRGDTQYF. CDR3 nucleotide sequence: TGTGCCAGCAGTCAAACAGGGGGTCGGGGAGATACGCAGTATTTT.

The chain is built from TRBV5-1 and TRBJ1-1; the D gene is possibly TRBD1 (5 bases). Germline assignment: CDR1 SGHRS and CDR2 YFSETQ. The CDR3 loop spans 14 amino acids. With 3 bases removed from V and 3 bases from J, the gap between germline ends came to 12 bases. The CDR3 loop reads CASSSRVLDTEAFF. The CDR3 nucleotides read TGCGCCAGCAGCTCCAGGGTATTGGACACTGAAGCTTTCTTT.

The chain employs TRBV7-9 and TRBJ2-3, with TRBD2 as a possible D gene (6 bases). Trimming shortened V by 4 bases and J by 5 bases, and 16 bases separated the two germline ends. The germline CDR1 and CDR2 sequences are SEHNR and FQNEAQ (reference sequence). The CDR3 spans 15 residues. The CDR3 spells CASSYSVGGKDTQYF. The CDR3 DNA reads TGTGCCAGCAGCTACTCGGTCGGGGGAAAAGATACGCAGTATTTT.